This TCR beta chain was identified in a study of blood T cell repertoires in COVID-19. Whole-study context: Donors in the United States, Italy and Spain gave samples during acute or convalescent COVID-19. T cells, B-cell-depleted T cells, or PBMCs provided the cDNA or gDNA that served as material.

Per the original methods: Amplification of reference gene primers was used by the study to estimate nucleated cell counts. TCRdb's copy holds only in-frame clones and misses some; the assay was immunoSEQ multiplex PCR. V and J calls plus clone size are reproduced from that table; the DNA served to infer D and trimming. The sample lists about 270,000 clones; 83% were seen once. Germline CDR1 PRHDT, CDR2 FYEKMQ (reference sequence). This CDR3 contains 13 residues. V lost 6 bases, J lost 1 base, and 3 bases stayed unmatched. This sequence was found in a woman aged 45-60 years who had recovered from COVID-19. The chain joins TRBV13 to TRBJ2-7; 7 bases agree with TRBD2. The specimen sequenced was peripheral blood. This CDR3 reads CASRGGGSYEQYF. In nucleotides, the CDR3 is TGTGCCAGCAGAGGCGGGGGTTCCTACGAGCAGTACTTC. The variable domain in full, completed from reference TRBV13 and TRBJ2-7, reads AAGVIQSPRHLIKEKRETATLKCYPIPRHDTVYWYQQGPGQDPQFLISFYEKMQSDKGSIPDRFSAQQFSDYHSELNMSSLELGDSALYFCASRGGGSYEQYFGPGTRLTVT.